Shown below are 6 T cell receptor beta chains from a single sample sequenced in a study of T cell repertoires in cytomegalovirus infection. Using its own MiXCR run on the reads, TCRdb lists one record per CDR3 protein. The data contain 900,000 to 950,000 distinct CDR3 sequences, around 31% of them seen just once; the ten biggest clones take up more than 13%. The antigens these receptors bind are not known. This specimen was cultured CD8+ T cells from PBMCs, taken from culture after CMV antigen stimulation. Receptor source: a human donor in good health (CMV status not recorded). Some clones in this sample may be carry-over from other donors' samples.

The chain combines TRBV4-1 with TRBJ2-1, with 11 bases matching TRBD2. Looked up from germline, CDR1 is MGHRA and CDR2 is YSYEKL. V shed 0 bases and J 0 bases; nucleotides not matched to a gene: 4. CDR3 length equals 18 residues. The CDR3 sequence: CASSQEGSGGVSYNEQFF. The CDR3 coding sequence is TGCGCCAGCAGCCAAGAGGGTAGCGGGGGGGTCTCCTACAATGAGCAGTTCTTC.

The table lists this clonotype with a few counts. J is TRBJ2-5 and V is TRBV4-3, with D perhaps matching TRBD2 (5 bases). Per germline, CDR1 LGHNA and CDR2 YSLEER. The length of the CDR3 is 15 residues. Trimming took off 0 bases at V and 4 bases at J, with 12 bases between the two ends. The CDR3 DNA is TGCGCCAGCAGCCAAGATCAAGGAGCGGCAGAGACCCAGTACTTC. Translating it yields CASSQDQGAAETQYF.

This clonotype was found a few times. The chain joins TRBV7-9 to TRBJ1-2, with TRBD1 matching 9 bases. The CDR3 consists of 15 residues. Trimming cost V 4 bases and J 0 bases; bases outside gene matches: 3. Germline V gives CDR1 SEHNR, CDR2 FQNEAQ (reference sequence). The CDR3 DNA is TGTGCCAGCAGCTGGGGACAGGGAGCTAACTATGGCTACACCTTC. Translation gives CASSWGQGANYGYTF.

V gene TRBV12-3 or TRBV12-4 combines with J gene TRBJ2-3; 12 positions match TRBD2. This CDR3 contains 16 residues. Trimming at V came to 7 bases and at J to 4 bases, leaving 9 bases not matched to a gene. In nucleotides, the CDR3 is TGTGCCAGCATCCAACTAGCGGGGGGATCATCAGATACGCAGTATTTT. Its protein product is CASIQLAGGSSDTQYF.

The CDR3: CASSHLDSGTMNTEAFF. The CDR3 DNA follows: TGCGCCAGCAGCCATCTGGACAGCGGGACTATGAACACTGAAGCTTTCTTT. The chain couples TRBV4-3 to TRBJ1-1; D may be TRBD1 (6 bases). Trimming left V 3 bases short and J 0 bases short, with 17 bases between. Germline V gene sequence: CDR1 LGHNA, CDR2 YSLEER. The CDR3 sequence is 17 residues long.

This clonotype was counted once. The rearrangement uses TRBV12-3 or TRBV12-4 and TRBJ1-5, with 10 positions matching TRBD1. The CDR3 has 17 residues. Trimming removed 6 bases from V and 11 bases from J; junction bases left unmatched: 19. In DNA form, the CDR3 reads TGTGCCAGCAGGTCGACAGGGGGCGCGACATCCAATTCTGCCCAGCATTTT. Its translation: CASRSTGGATSNSAQHF.